This entry lists 15 T cell receptor beta chains sequenced from one sample in a study of blood T cell repertoires in COVID-19. The assay was immunoSEQ multiplex PCR, and TCRdb's table has in-frame clones only and misses some. The table has some 230,000 clones, approximately 80% seen once. Source material: peripheral blood. Receptors were obtained from a woman in her forties or fifties with acute or convalescent COVID-19.

The rearrangement uses TRBV3-1 (or the pseudogene TRBV3-2) and TRBJ1-6; a possible D gene is TRBD1 (6 bases). Germline CDR1 and CDR2: LGHDT and YNNKEL (reference sequence). The CDR3 is 15 amino acids. Trimming removed 2 bases from V and 8 bases from J, with 13 bases in between. This chain's CDR3 is CASSQFQGQYSPLHF. CDR3 DNA: TGTGCCAGCAGCCAATTCCAGGGGCAGTATTCACCCCTCCACTTT.

CDR3 loop: CASRTQGARETQYF. The CDR3 bases are TGTGCCAGCAGAACGCAGGGGGCGCGTGAGACCCAGTACTTC. The chain has TRBV6-5 and TRBJ2-5; 8 bases map to TRBD1. Per germline, CDR1 MNHEY and CDR2 SVGAGI. The J segment lost 5 bases and the V segment lost 6 bases, leaving 8 bases of the junction unmatched. The CDR3 has 14 amino acids.

The gene calls are TRBV9 and TRBJ1-1; 11 positions match TRBD1. Germline V gives CDR1 SGDLS, CDR2 YYNGEE. The CDR3 is 15 amino acids. Trimming cost V 5 bases and J 4 bases; bases outside gene matches: 7. As DNA, the CDR3 is TGTGCCAGCAGTGCCGGGACAGGGGGAATCACTGAAGCTTTCTTT. This gives the protein CASSAGTGGITEAFF.

The chain has TRBV28 and TRBJ1-1; D is undetermined. The length of the CDR3 is 15 residues. The germline V gene encodes CDR1 MDHEN and CDR2 SYDVKM. Trimming stripped 2 bases from V and 3 bases from J, with 13 bases between. The CDR3 reads CASSLGGLQDTEAFF. The CDR3 region has the DNA TGTGCCAGCAGTTTAGGCGGGTTGCAAGACACTGAAGCTTTCTTT.

The chain recombines TRBV5-4 with TRBJ1-6; D gene ambiguous. This CDR3 comprises 15 residues. Per the germline V gene, CDR1 is SGHNT and CDR2 is YYREEE (reference sequence). With 3 bases removed from V and 8 bases from J, the gap between germline ends came to 15 bases. The CDR3 region is CASSSGGGRDSPLHF. Here the CDR3 DNA reads TGTGCCAGCAGCTCTGGTGGAGGGCGGGATTCACCCCTCCACTTT.

This clone was seen once. The chain joins TRBV19 to TRBJ2-3, with TRBD1 matching 8 bases. CDR3 size: 13 residues. The V segment lost 10 bases and the J segment 4 bases; nucleotides outside the gene matches: 7. Germline lookup yields CDR1 LNHDA and CDR2 SQIVND (reference sequence). CDR3 bases: TGTGCCACACAGGGGGTTTTAGCAGATACGCAGTATTTT. Amino acids: CATQGVLADTQYF.

The V call is TRBV19, the J call TRBJ2-5; 8 bases map to TRBD2. Germline V gives CDR1 LNHDA, CDR2 SQIVND (reference sequence). This CDR3 spans 16 amino acids. J lost 5 bases, V lost 5 bases, and 13 bases had no gene match. The CDR3 region has the DNA TGTGCCAGTAGTGCGATCGAGCGGGGGAGAGGGGAGACCCAGTACTTC. Translating gives CASSAIERGRGETQYF. The full variable domain, with the rest looked up from reference TRBV19 and TRBJ2-5, is DGGITQSPKYLFRKEGQNVTLSCEQNLNHDAMYWYRQDPGQGLRLIYYSQIVNDFQKGDIAEGYSVSREKKESFPLTVTSAQKNPTAFYLCASSAIERGRGETQYFGPGTRLLVL.

On this clone itself: The same CDR3 arises from other DNA sequences in this sample as well. The chain links TRBV2 to TRBJ2-7; 8 positions match TRBD1. With V trimmed by 6 bases and J by 5 bases, 9 bases remained unmatched. CDR1 SNHLY and CDR2 FYNNEI come from the germline V gene. This CDR3 has 14 amino acids. The CDR3 here is CASRPGQGVNEQYF. CDR3 in DNA: TGTGCCAGCAGACCTGGACAGGGCGTAAACGAGCAGTACTTC.

In nucleotides, the CDR3 is TGTGCCAGCACCGCGGAGCAGCGCGGGGGGCGGGTGGAGCAGTACTTC. As protein: CASTAEQRGGRVEQYF. V is TRBV21-1 and J is TRBJ2-7; TRBD2 is taken as the D call from the table, unchecked against the DNA. TRBV21-1 is deemed a pseudogene. This CDR3 comprises 16 residues.

This chain connects TRBV6-6 to TRBJ1-1; TRBD1 might be the D (6 bases). The CDR3 loop spans 14 amino acids. V lost 4 bases to trimming and J lost 1 base, with 10 bases between them. CDR1 is MNHNY and CDR2 is SVGAGI in the germline V gene (reference sequence). This CDR3 reads CASSLKQGNTEAFF. The DNA of the CDR3 is TGTGCCAGCAGTTTAAAACAGGGGAACACTGAAGCTTTCTTT.

The chain uses TRBV19 and TRBJ2-1; D unresolved. The CDR3 has 12 amino acids. Germline CDR1 is LNHDA and CDR2 is SQIVND (reference sequence). V was pared by 5 bases and J by 6 bases, with 8 bases between. CDR3 sequence: CASSSPGNEQFF. In DNA form, the CDR3 reads TGTGCCAGTAGTTCCCCGGGCAATGAGCAGTTCTTC.

This chain links TRBV10-3 with TRBJ1-2, with 10 bases that match TRBD1. With 5 bases clipped from V and 2 bases from J, the junction kept 2 bases outside the gene matches. Germline assignment: CDR1 ENHRY and CDR2 SYGVKD. This CDR3 has 14 residues. This CDR3 is CAISLGQGNYGYTF. CDR3 nucleotide sequence: TGTGCCATCAGTCTGGGACAGGGGAACTATGGCTACACCTTC.

This chain joins TRBV5-4 and TRBJ2-7, with 8 bases that match TRBD1. This CDR3 is 15 amino acids long. V trimming: 5 bases; J trimming: 4 bases; junction bases outside the gene matches: 11. The V gene's germline CDR1 is SGHNT and CDR2 YYREEE (reference sequence). The CDR3 protein is CASRSSGTGYYEQYF. The DNA for the CDR3 is TGTGCCAGCAGGTCCTCCGGGACAGGCTATTACGAGCAGTACTTC. Using reference TRBV5-4 and TRBJ2-7 for the parts outside the CDR3, the full variable domain is ETGVTQSPTHLIKTRGQQVTLRCSSQSGHNTVSWYQQALGQGPQFIFQYYREEENGRGNFPPRFSGLQFPNYSSELNVNALELDDSALYLCASRSSGTGYYEQYFGPGTRLTVT.

The rearrangement joins TRBV18 to TRBJ1-1; perhaps TRBD1 as D (6 bases). Germline CDR1 is KGHSH and CDR2 is LQKENI. The CDR3 runs 14 residues. V gave up 3 bases and J gave up 2 bases, with 10 bases separating them. CDR3 sequence (DNA): TGTGCCAGCTCACCCGCCGGGACAAACACTGAAGCTTTCTTT. As protein: CASSPAGTNTEAFF.

This clone was seen a single time. J is TRBJ2-7 and V is TRBV3-1 (or the pseudogene TRBV3-2); no firm D call. Germline V gene data show CDR1 as LGHDT and CDR2 as YNNKEL (reference sequence). V gave up 4 bases and J gave up 4 bases, with 11 bases separating them. The CDR3 loop spans 13 amino acids. CDR3 sequence (DNA): TGTGCCAGCAGCCGCCAGGATAGTTACGAGCAGTACTTC. Amino acids: CASSRQDSYEQYF.